This is a list of T cell receptor beta chains from one sample in a study of T-cell memory formation after mild COVID-19. MiXCR was run by TCRdb on the 5' RACE reads, yielding one entry per CDR3 protein. The data hold 150,000 to 200,000 distinct CDR3 sequences, with around 10% observed a single time. The sequenced sample consisted of PBMCs or a T cell subset sorted from them (not recorded which). The receptors were sampled from a man aged 18 to 29 who had mild COVID-19 (a few samples of this study predate the infection). Cell type and time point are not known. CDR3s include the opening cysteine and the closing phenylalanine or tryptophan. Each record gives: V gene, J gene, clone size, D gene, CDR3 protein, CDR3 DNA. D genes are given only for firm matches. The listing skips clone size in some rows; elsewhere it reads once, few, many or a size class.

V: TRBV7-2
J: TRBJ2-5
size: few
D: NA
CDR3: CASSLDRQAKETQYF
DNA: TGTGCCAGCAGCTTAGACAGACAGGCCAAAGAGACCCAGTACTTC

V: TRBV18
J: TRBJ2-7
size: NA
D: NA
CDR3: CASSPPPGAREQYF
DNA: TGTGCCAGCTCACCACCCCCAGGGGCCCGTGAGCAGTACTTC

V: TRBV7-9
J: TRBJ1-4
size: few
D: NA
CDR3: CASSLVVSKRANEKLFF
DNA: TGTGCCAGCAGCTTAGTCGTTTCTAAGAGGGCTAATGAAAAACTGTTTTTT

V: TRBV12-3/TRBV12-4
J: TRBJ1-2
size: few
D: TRBD1
CDR3: CASSLATGSGANYGYTF
DNA: TGTGCCAGCAGTTTAGCGACAGGGTCAGGGGCTAACTATGGCTACACCTTC

V: TRBV24-1
J: TRBJ2-1
size: NA
D: TRBD2
CDR3: CATSDPLSGVSYNEQFF
DNA: TGTGCCACCAGTGATCCACTTAGCGGGGTATCCTACAATGAGCAGTTCTTC

V: TRBV18
J: TRBJ2-2
size: few
D: TRBD1
CDR3: CASSPTGGERTGELFF
DNA: TGTGCCAGCTCACCAACAGGGGGCGAACGGACCGGGGAGCTGTTTTTT

V: TRBV20-1
J: TRBJ1-1
size: NA
D: NA
CDR3: CSASPEGAEAFF
DNA: TGCAGTGCTAGTCCCGAAGGCGCTGAAGCTTTCTTT

V: TRBV7-2
J: TRBJ1-2
size: many
D: TRBD1
CDR3: CASSLQFGQGAGYTF
DNA: TGTGCCAGCAGCCTACAGTTCGGGCAGGGGGCTGGCTACACCTTC

V: TRBV4-1
J: TRBJ2-5
size: NA
D: TRBD2
CDR3: CASSPWGSGPLGETQYF
DNA: TGCGCCAGCAGCCCCTGGGGTAGCGGGCCTTTGGGGGAGACCCAGTACTTC

V: TRBV7-2
J: TRBJ1-2
size: few
D: NA
CDR3: CASSLESGLNYGYTF
DNA: TGTGCCAGCAGCTTAGAGTCAGGGCTCAACTATGGCTACACCTTC

V: TRBV24-1
J: TRBJ2-2
size: NA
D: TRBD2
CDR3: CATAVAGTNTGELFF
DNA: TGTGCCACCGCGGTAGCGGGGACCAACACCGGGGAGCTGTTTTTT

V: TRBV5-5
J: TRBJ2-4
size: few
D: TRBD1
CDR3: CASSPWTGGAQNIQYF
DNA: TGTGCCAGCAGCCCCTGGACAGGGGGCGCCCAAAACATTCAGTACTTC

V: TRBV20-1
J: TRBJ1-6
size: few
D: TRBD1
CDR3: CSAPRGLGSYNSPLHF
DNA: TGCAGTGCCCCCAGGGGGCTGGGCTCCTATAATTCACCCCTCCACTTT

V: TRBV11-3
J: TRBJ1-2
size: NA
D: TRBD1
CDR3: CASSADREPSRGYTF
DNA: TGTGCCAGCAGCGCGGACAGGGAACCTTCGCGAGGCTACACCTTC

V: TRBV18
J: TRBJ2-6
size: few
D: NA
CDR3: CASSPQLSGANVLTF
DNA: TGTGCCAGCTCACCACAGCTCTCTGGGGCCAACGTCCTGACTTTC

V: TRBV6-2/TRBV6-3
J: TRBJ2-5
size: few
D: NA
CDR3: CASSYYETQYF
DNA: TGTGCCAGCAGTTACTATGAGACCCAGTACTTC

V: TRBV20-1
J: TRBJ1-5
size: few
D: TRBD1
CDR3: CSARKTGGRDQPQHF
DNA: TGCAGTGCTAGAAAAACAGGGGGACGGGATCAGCCCCAGCATTTT

V: TRBV20-1
J: TRBJ1-1
size: many
D: NA
CDR3: CSARKARAEAFF
DNA: TGCAGTGCTAGGAAGGCTCGGGCTGAAGCTTTCTTT

V: TRBV30
J: TRBJ2-1
size: few
D: TRBD2
CDR3: CAWTSGGAVWSEQFF
DNA: TGTGCCTGGACTAGCGGGGGGGCCGTATGGAGCGAGCAGTTCTTC

V: TRBV20-1
J: TRBJ2-7
size: NA
D: TRBD1
CDR3: CSARNPTGGNYEQYF
DNA: TGCAGTGCTAGAAATCCGACAGGGGGAAACTACGAGCAGTACTTC

V: TRBV9
J: TRBJ2-1
size: few
D: TRBD1
CDR3: CASSGLATGGGEQFF
DNA: TGTGCCAGCAGCGGTCTTGCTACAGGGGGTGGTGAGCAGTTCTTC

V: TRBV2
J: TRBJ2-2
size: NA
D: NA
CDR3: CASSVGENTGELFF
DNA: TGTGCCAGCAGTGTTGGGGAAAACACCGGGGAGCTGTTTTTT

V: TRBV2
J: TRBJ2-2
size: NA
D: TRBD1
CDR3: CASSYNRGDTGELFF
DNA: TGTGCCAGCAGCTACAACAGGGGGGACACCGGGGAGCTGTTTTTT

V: TRBV7-3
J: TRBJ1-4
size: few
D: NA
CDR3: CASRIIYGAEKLFF
DNA: TGTGCCAGCAGGATTATATACGGAGCTGAAAAACTGTTTTTT

V: TRBV9
J: TRBJ1-5
size: few
D: NA
CDR3: CASSLTGYSNQPQHF
DNA: TGTGCCAGCAGCTTGACGGGGTATAGCAATCAGCCCCAGCATTTT

V: TRBV3-1
J: TRBJ2-1
size: NA
D: NA
CDR3: CASSPWGVSYNEQFF
DNA: TGTGCCAGCAGCCCGTGGGGGGTTAGCTACAATGAGCAGTTCTTC

V: TRBV20-1
J: TRBJ2-7
size: few
D: NA
CDR3: CSAKGRPYEQYF
DNA: TGCAGTGCTAAGGGAAGACCCTACGAGCAGTACTTC

V: TRBV7-2
J: TRBJ2-5
size: few
D: NA
CDR3: CASSLSGQGETQYF
DNA: TGTGCCAGCAGCTTATCGGGGCAGGGAGAGACCCAGTACTTC

V: TRBV5-8
J: TRBJ2-5
size: NA
D: NA
CDR3: CASSSRRTAPKWETQYF
DNA: TGTGCCAGCAGCTCCCGCAGGACAGCTCCGAAGTGGGAGACCCAGTACTTC

V: TRBV20-1
J: TRBJ1-5
size: NA
D: TRBD1
CDR3: CSASDRGSNQPQHF
DNA: TGCAGTGCTAGTGACAGGGGTAGCAATCAGCCCCAGCATTTT

V: TRBV12-3/TRBV12-4
J: TRBJ1-1
size: NA
D: NA
CDR3: CASRGTWVNTEAFF
DNA: TGTGCCAGCAGGGGGACTTGGGTGAACACTGAAGCTTTCTTT

V: TRBV12-3/TRBV12-4
J: TRBJ2-2
size: NA
D: NA
CDR3: CASRGLGELFF
DNA: TGTGCCAGCCGGGGTCTCGGGGAGCTGTTTTTT

V: TRBV7-2
J: TRBJ1-1
size: NA
D: TRBD1
CDR3: CASSPRGTVTEAFF
DNA: TGTGCCAGCAGCCCCAGGGGGACGGTCACTGAAGCTTTCTTT

V: TRBV11-2
J: TRBJ1-6
size: NA
D: NA
CDR3: CASGRSYNSPLHF
DNA: TGTGCCTCCGGGAGATCCTATAATTCACCCCTCCACTTT

V: TRBV20-1
J: TRBJ2-3
size: few
D: TRBD2
CDR3: CSARDMRLAGADTQYF
DNA: TGCAGTGCTAGAGATATGCGGCTAGCGGGGGCAGATACGCAGTATTTT

V: TRBV20-1
J: TRBJ2-3
size: few
D: TRBD2
CDR3: CSASAGAGDASSTDTQYF
DNA: TGCAGTGCTAGTGCGGGAGCGGGGGACGCTTCTAGCACAGATACGCAGTATTTT

V: TRBV7-2
J: TRBJ2-1
size: many
D: NA
CDR3: CASSSAGHHEQFF
DNA: TGTGCCAGCAGCTCAGCAGGGCACCATGAGCAGTTCTTC

V: TRBV11-2
J: TRBJ2-5
size: few
D: TRBD2
CDR3: CASSQPGGVGETQYF
DNA: TGTGCCAGCAGTCAGCCGGGAGGGGTAGGAGAGACCCAGTACTTC

V: TRBV20-1
J: TRBJ1-6
size: NA
D: TRBD1
CDR3: CSATGGQGHSPLHF
DNA: TGCAGTGCCACCGGGGGACAGGGTCATTCACCCCTCCACTTT

V: TRBV5-1
J: TRBJ2-1
size: NA
D: NA
CDR3: CASSIDTEQFF
DNA: TGCGCCAGCAGCATCGACACCGAGCAGTTCTTC

V: TRBV4-2
J: TRBJ2-5
size: NA
D: TRBD2
CDR3: CASSQDPPSGGEETQYF
DNA: TGTGCCAGCAGCCAAGACCCCCCTAGCGGGGGGGAAGAGACCCAGTACTTC

V: TRBV23-1
J: TRBJ1-4
size: NA
D: NA
CDR3: CASVRQNEKLFF
DNA: TGCGCCAGCGTCAGGCAGAATGAAAAACTGTTTTTT

V: TRBV12-3/TRBV12-4
J: TRBJ2-1
size: NA
D: NA
CDR3: CATWAGSSYNEQFF
DNA: TGTGCCACCTGGGCGGGGAGCTCCTACAATGAGCAGTTCTTC

V: TRBV12-3/TRBV12-4
J: TRBJ2-5
size: NA
D: TRBD1
CDR3: CASSFGDRQETQYF
DNA: TGTGCCAGCAGTTTCGGGGACAGACAAGAGACCCAGTACTTC

V: TRBV20-1
J: TRBJ1-5
size: NA
D: NA
CDR3: CSATPAGSQSAQHF
DNA: TGCAGTGCCACCCCCGCGGGGTCCCAATCAGCCCAGCATTTT

V: TRBV7-8
J: TRBJ2-7
size: many
D: NA
CDR3: CASSLARGYEQYF
DNA: TGTGCCAGCAGCTTAGCTAGGGGCTACGAGCAGTACTTC

V: TRBV15
J: TRBJ2-3
size: few
D: TRBD2
CDR3: CATSRVGGGNTDTQYF
DNA: TGTGCCACCAGCAGAGTGGGCGGGGGGAACACAGATACGCAGTATTTT

V: TRBV6-1
J: TRBJ1-6
size: NA
D: NA
CDR3: CASSGDNYNSPLHF
DNA: TGTGCCAGCAGTGGAGACAACTATAATTCACCCCTCCACTTT

V: TRBV28
J: TRBJ2-4
size: NA
D: TRBD1
CDR3: CASSAGGVQNIQYF
DNA: TGTGCCAGCAGTGCAGGGGGCGTCCAAAACATTCAGTACTTC

V: TRBV10-3
J: TRBJ1-1
size: NA
D: NA
CDR3: CAISTRGSLATEAFF
DNA: TGTGCCATCAGTACCAGGGGTTCGCTGGCCACTGAAGCTTTCTTT

V: TRBV28
J: TRBJ1-5
size: NA
D: NA
CDR3: CASSLPGQGGKPQHF
DNA: TGTGCCAGCAGTTTACCAGGGCAGGGCGGGAAGCCCCAGCATTTT

V: TRBV4-3
J: TRBJ2-3
size: many
D: NA
CDR3: CASSRRRQDTQYF
DNA: TGCGCCAGCAGCCGTCGGAGGCAGGATACGCAGTATTTT

V: TRBV6-5
J: TRBJ2-1
size: few
D: TRBD2
CDR3: CASSFVRTSGVYNEQFF
DNA: TGTGCCAGCAGTTTCGTACGGACTAGCGGGGTTTACAATGAGCAGTTCTTC

V: TRBV5-1
J: TRBJ2-7
size: few
D: TRBD1
CDR3: CASRPDTGTGSYEQYF
DNA: TGCGCCAGCAGACCCGACACCGGGACAGGGTCCTACGAGCAGTACTTC